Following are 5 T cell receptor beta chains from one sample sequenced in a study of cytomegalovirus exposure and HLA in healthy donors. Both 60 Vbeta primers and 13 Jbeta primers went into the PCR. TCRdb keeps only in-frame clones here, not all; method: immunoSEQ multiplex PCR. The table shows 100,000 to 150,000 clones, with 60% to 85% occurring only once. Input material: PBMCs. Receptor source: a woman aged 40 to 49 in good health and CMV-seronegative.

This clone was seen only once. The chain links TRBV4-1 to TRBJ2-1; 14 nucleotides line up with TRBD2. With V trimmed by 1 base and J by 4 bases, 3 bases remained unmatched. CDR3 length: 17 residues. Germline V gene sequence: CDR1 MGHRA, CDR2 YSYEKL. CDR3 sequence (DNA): TGCGCCAGCAGCCAAGGACTAGCGGGGGGGACATACAATGAGCAGTTCTTC. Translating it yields CASSQGLAGGTYNEQFF.

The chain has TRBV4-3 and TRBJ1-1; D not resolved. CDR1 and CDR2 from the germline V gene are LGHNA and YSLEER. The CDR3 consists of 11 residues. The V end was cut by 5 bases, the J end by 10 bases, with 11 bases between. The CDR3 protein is CASSGREVAFF. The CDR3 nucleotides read TGCGCCAGCAGCGGACGGGAGGTAGCTTTCTTT.

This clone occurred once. The CDR3 DNA follows: TGTGCCAGCAGCGTAGCCCCCTCGGGGGAAGAGACCCAGTACTTC. As protein: CASSVAPSGEETQYF. The rearrangement links TRBV9 to TRBJ2-5, with D possibly matching TRBD2 (6 bases). CDR3 length equals 15 residues. The V end lost 0 bases, the J end lost 3 bases, and 12 bases lay between the germline ends. Germline CDR1 SGDLS, CDR2 YYNGEE.

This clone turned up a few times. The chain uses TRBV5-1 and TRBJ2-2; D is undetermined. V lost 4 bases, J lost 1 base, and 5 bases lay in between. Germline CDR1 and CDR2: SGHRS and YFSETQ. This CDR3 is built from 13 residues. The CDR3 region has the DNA TGCGCCAGCAGCGCGATGAACACCGGGGAGCTGTTTTTT. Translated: CASSAMNTGELFF.

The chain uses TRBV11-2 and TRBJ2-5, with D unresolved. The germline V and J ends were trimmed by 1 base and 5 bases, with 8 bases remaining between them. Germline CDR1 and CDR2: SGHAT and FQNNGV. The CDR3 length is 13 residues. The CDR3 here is CASSLAGSETQYF. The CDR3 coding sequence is TGTGCCAGCAGCTTAGCCGGTTCTGAGACCCAGTACTTC.